The 26 T cell receptor beta chains given below trace back to one sample, sequenced in a study of T cells after yellow fever vaccination (dated by TCRdb to between 2018 and 2021). The receptor library was made with 5' RACE. Sequencer: Illumina NovaSeq 6000. TCRdb itself trimmed the public reads at Q25 with fastp, ran MiXCR and retained productive beta chains. Records with the same CDR3 protein are collapsed into one entry carrying the most frequent genes and DNA. This sample has 250,000 to 300,000 distinct CDR3 sequences in its table, and roughly 5% of those were observed once. The ten top clones hold less than 3.5% of the sample. The intended sense of this specimen's treatment or condition label: live attenuated yellow fever vaccine strain. The material sequenced was CD4+ T cells sorted from PBMCs, taken on the day of the yellow fever booster vaccination. The source is a young man who received the YFV17D yellow fever vaccine.

In DNA, the CDR3 is TGTGCCAGCTCACCCAGGGACGGCCCTGTGGCCCTCCACTTT. It yields the protein CASSPRDGPVALHF. The gene calls are TRBV18 and TRBJ1-6; tentatively, D is TRBD1 (5 bases). CDR1 is KGHSH, CDR2 LQKENI, per germline. V was shortened by 3 bases and J by 14 bases, with 17 bases between the two germline ends. CDR3 length: 14 amino acids.

This clonotype was seen at least ten times. CDR3 sequence: CASSSRDHIQYF. The CDR3 DNA is TGTGCCAGCAGTTCCAGGGACCACATTCAGTACTTC. This chain joins TRBV28 and TRBJ2-4; D could derive from TRBD1 or TRBD2 (5 bases each). V gave up 4 bases and J gave up 8 bases, with 9 bases separating them. Germline values: CDR1 MDHEN, CDR2 SYDVKM. CDR3 size: 12 residues.

A word on this clonotype: A much larger clone lies a single base off, so this may be a read error. The chain recombines TRBV7-2 with TRBJ2-5; no clear D. Germline lookup yields CDR1 SGHTA and CDR2 FQGNSA. This CDR3 comprises 13 residues. Written as DNA, the CDR3 is TGTGCCAGAAGCTTGCGGCCCCAAGAGACCCAGTACTTC. It encodes CARSLRPQETQYF.

This clonotype was seen repeatedly, ten times or more. The CDR3 sequence is CASSYRTGSSYNSPLHF. The CDR3 DNA is TGTGCCAGCAGTTACAGGACGGGGAGCTCCTATAATTCACCCCTCCACTTT. V and J are TRBV6-6 and TRBJ1-6, with D uncertain. V was trimmed by 2 bases and J by 0 bases, leaving 11 bases between them. The germline V gene has CDR1 MNHNY and CDR2 SVGAGI (reference sequence). The CDR3 runs 17 residues.

This clonotype was recorded a few times. V usage is TRBV3-1 and J usage is TRBJ2-5; 7 nucleotides match TRBD2. The germline gives CDR1 LGHDT, CDR2 YNNKEL (reference sequence). The V gene end was trimmed by 5 bases and the J gene end by 4 bases; junction bases not matched to a gene: 10. The length of the CDR3 is 15 residues. DNA for the CDR3: TGTGCCAGCAGCGTTTTGGGGGGGTTAGCAGAGACCCAGTACTTC. This codes for CASSVLGGLAETQYF.

The chain couples TRBV12-3 or TRBV12-4 to TRBJ2-1, with D maybe TRBD1 (6 bases). The CDR3 is 14 residues long. Deletions cut 6 bases from V and 7 bases from J, with 16 bases between. The CDR3 DNA is TGTGCCAGCAGAAAGGGACAAAGGATTAATGAGCAGTTCTTC. This encodes CASRKGQRINEQFF.

Many counts were recorded for this clonotype. V is TRBV29-1 and J is TRBJ2-2; D is perhaps TRBD2 (5 bases). The CDR3 is 16 residues long. Germline CDR1 reads SQVTM; CDR2 reads ANQGSEA. Trimming removed 2 bases at V and 5 bases at J, with 18 bases between. The CDR3 sequence: CSVENWGKWETGELFF. For the CDR3, the DNA is TGCAGCGTTGAAAATTGGGGAAAGTGGGAGACCGGGGAGCTGTTTTTT.

The CDR3 nucleotides are TGTGCCAGTTCAGACGGAATCCAAGAGACCCAGTACTTC. Residues: CASSDGIQETQYF. This rearrangement joins TRBV19 to TRBJ2-5; no reliable D call. CDR3 length equals 13 residues. V was trimmed by 8 bases and J by 1 base, leaving 11 bases between them. Per the germline V gene, CDR1 is LNHDA and CDR2 is SQIVND (reference sequence).

The chain uses TRBV20-1 and TRBJ2-1, with 12 bases matching TRBD2. V lost 1 base, J lost 3 bases, and 1 base stayed unmatched. Germline V CDR1 and CDR2: DFQATT, SNEGSKA (reference sequence). CDR3 length equals 15 residues. The CDR3 loop is CSARATSGGYNEQFF. CDR3 nucleotide sequence: TGCAGTGCTAGAGCGACTAGCGGGGGCTACAATGAGCAGTTCTTC.

This clonotype occurred many times. The chain carries TRBV7-6 and TRBJ1-6; D unresolved. The V end lost 0 bases, the J end lost 7 bases, and 4 bases lay between the germline ends. Per the germline V gene, CDR1 is SGHVS and CDR2 is FNYEAQ. The CDR3 consists of 13 residues. CDR3 nucleotide sequence: TGTGCCAGCAGCTTAGCAGAGAATTCACCCCTCCACTTT. Amino acid sequence: CASSLAENSPLHF.

The chain couples TRBV5-1 to TRBJ1-2; D gene uncertain. V was pared by 0 bases and J by 1 base, with 10 bases between. Germline V gives CDR1 SGHRS, CDR2 YFSETQ. This CDR3 comprises 15 residues. The CDR3 loop is CASSLEDNYNYGYTF. In nucleotides, the CDR3 is TGCGCCAGCAGCTTGGAAGACAACTATAACTATGGCTACACCTTC.

The table lists this clonotype with a few counts. V is TRBV7-2 and J is TRBJ2-3, with TRBD2 as a possible D gene (6 bases). The germline V and J ends were trimmed by 4 bases and 10 bases, with 21 bases remaining between them. Germline values: CDR1 SGHTA, CDR2 FQGNSA. The CDR3 covers 15 residues. The CDR3 protein is CASSSRGTFNKAQYF. CDR3 nucleotides: TGTGCCAGCAGCTCCCGAGGGACTTTCAATAAGGCGCAGTATTTT.

This clonotype showed up many times. The chain carries TRBV5-6 and TRBJ2-5, with TRBD2 as a possible D gene (5 bases). The CDR3 is 14 amino acids. Germline loops: CDR1 SGHDT, CDR2 YYEEEE. V was pared by 3 bases and J by 3 bases, with 12 bases between. The CDR3 DNA reads as TGTGCCAGCAGCTACCCGGGGTCCGAAGAGACCCAGTACTTC. Its translation: CASSYPGSEETQYF.

This clonotype appeared many times. The chain uses TRBV5-4 and TRBJ2-2; no firm D call. CDR1 SGHNT and CDR2 YYREEE come from the germline V gene (reference sequence). This CDR3 contains 13 residues. The ends were cut back, 5 bases at V and 1 base at J, with 6 bases in the middle. Written as DNA, the CDR3 is TGTGCCAGCAGTTCTCAGAACACCGGGGAGCTGTTTTTT. It specifies CASSSQNTGELFF.

In this sample, this clonotype turned up many times. The V and J genes are TRBV7-9 and TRBJ2-7; 9 bases line up with TRBD1. V trimming: 5 bases; J trimming: 4 bases; junction bases outside the gene matches: 12. Germline CDR1 reads SEHNR; CDR2 reads FQNEAQ (reference sequence). This CDR3 is built from 16 residues. CDR3 region: CASSPLTGTGTYEQYV. The DNA of the CDR3 is TGTGCCAGCAGCCCACTCACCGGGACAGGGACATACGAGCAGTACGTC.

This clonotype was counted between two and nine times. The V and J genes are TRBV5-1 and TRBJ1-4; 9 nucleotides agree with TRBD1. Germline V CDR1 and CDR2: SGHRS, YFSETQ. Unmatched junction bases numbered 12, after V lost 4 bases and J lost 8 bases. The CDR3 has 16 amino acids. This CDR3 is CASSGGQGMGREKLFF. CDR3 in DNA: TGCGCCAGCAGCGGCGGACAGGGGATGGGCAGGGAAAAACTGTTTTTT.

This clonotype was detected many times. The V gene is TRBV29-1, the J gene TRBJ2-5; possibly TRBD1 for D (5 bases). Germline V gene data show CDR1 as SQVTM and CDR2 as ANQGSEA. This CDR3 is built from 13 residues. V gave up 7 bases and J gave up 5 bases, with 17 bases separating them. Here the CDR3 reads CSADIGKRETQYF. CDR3 sequence (DNA): TGCAGCGCGGACATAGGCAAGAGGGAGACCCAGTACTTC.

The chain is built from TRBV27 and TRBJ1-4; 7 nucleotides line up with TRBD1. This CDR3 comprises 17 residues. V lost 6 bases, J lost 3 bases, and 13 bases stayed unmatched. The germline gives CDR1 MNHEY, CDR2 SMNVEV (reference sequence). CDR3 nucleotides: TGTGCCAGCAGCCCGACAGGGACACTACTTGCTAATGAAAAACTGTTTTTT. Its translation: CASSPTGTLLANEKLFF.

The chain couples TRBV11-1 to TRBJ2-3, with D possibly TRBD1 on 5 matching bases. Trimming took 2 bases from V and 3 from J, leaving 12 bases between them. Germline V CDR1 and CDR2: SGHAT, FQDESV (reference sequence). CDR3 length: 15 amino acids. The CDR3 nucleotides read TGTGCCAGCAGCTTAAGCAGGGCTAGGACAGATACGCAGTATTTT. Translation gives CASSLSRARTDTQYF.

This clonotype was detected ten times or more. The genes are TRBV5-5 and TRBJ2-1, with a weak D call TRBD2 (5 bases). Germline lookup yields CDR1 SGHKS and CDR2 YYEKEE (reference sequence). The CDR3 runs to 18 residues. Trimming took 2 bases from V and 0 from J, leaving 18 bases between them. CDR3 in DNA: TGTGCCAGCAGCTTCCGGAGGACTTTTCTAAGCTCCTACAATGAGCAGTTCTTC. Its protein product is CASSFRRTFLSSYNEQFF.

This clonotype was counted ten times or more. The chain employs TRBV7-2 and TRBJ2-1; D is undetermined. The CDR3 is 15 residues long. Between the trimmed V and J ends, which lost 3 bases and 8 bases, there was a span of 17 bases. Looked up from germline, CDR1 is SGHTA and CDR2 is FQGNSA. The CDR3 DNA is TGTGCCAGCAGCTTTTCCCCGGGTGTTTCGTATGAGCAGTTCTTC. It specifies CASSFSPGVSYEQFF.

This clonotype was seen a handful of times. The chain carries TRBV6-2 or TRBV6-3 and TRBJ1-5, with 8 nucleotides matching TRBD1. Trimming took 7 bases from V and 5 from J; bases not matched to a gene: 7. The CDR3 extends over 14 amino acids. CDR1 and CDR2 (germline): MNHEY, SVGEGT. The CDR3 region has the DNA TGTGCCAGCACCAGGACAGGGCTGTATCAGCCCCAGCATTTT. Translated: CASTRTGLYQPQHF.

CDR3 coding DNA: TGCGCCAGCAGCCAAAACGTCCCGAACACCGGGGAGCTGTTTTTT. Protein product: CASSQNVPNTGELFF. The chain links TRBV5-1 to TRBJ2-2, with no clear D. Germline CDR1 is SGHRS and CDR2 is YFSETQ. Between the trimmed V and J ends, which lost 4 bases and 0 bases, there was a span of 10 bases. The CDR3 contains 15 residues.

This clonotype has a handful of counts. The J gene is TRBJ1-2, the V gene TRBV6-2 or TRBV6-3; 7 bases line up with TRBD1. The CDR3 length is 14 residues. V lost 6 bases, J lost 5 bases, and 9 bases stayed unmatched. From germline, CDR1 is MNHEY and CDR2 SVGEGT. The CDR3 DNA is TGTGCCAGCAGACCTCGGGCAGGGGGTTATGGCTACACCTTC. This codes for CASRPRAGGYGYTF.

This clonotype was observed a few times. The rearrangement joins TRBV9 to TRBJ1-4; 9 bases agree with TRBD1. This CDR3 contains 15 residues. Germline V gene lookup returns CDR1 SGDLS and CDR2 YYNGEE. J lost 6 bases, V lost 1 base, and 4 bases had no gene match. The CDR3 bases are TGTGCCAGCAGCGTATTGGACAGGGGACATGAAAAACTGTTTTTT. Its protein is CASSVLDRGHEKLFF. The full variable domain, in which reference TRBV9 and TRBJ1-4 provide the parts outside the CDR3, is DSGVTQTPKHLITATGQRVTLRCSPRSGDLSVYWYQQSLDQGLQFLIQYYNGEERAKGNILERFSAQQFPDLHSELNLSSLELGDSALYFCASSVLDRGHEKLFFGSGTQLSVL.

This clonotype was seen a few times. The chain has TRBV7-3 and TRBJ2-1, with D perhaps being TRBD1 or TRBD2 (6 bases each). The germline V gene encodes CDR1 SGHTA and CDR2 FQGTGA. Trimming took 1 base from V and 1 from J, leaving 11 bases between them. The CDR3 loop spans 16 amino acids. The CDR3 DNA reads as TGTGCCAGCAGCTTAAAAGGGGGGTCGTCCTACAATGAGCAGTTCTTC. Its translation: CASSLKGGSSYNEQFF.